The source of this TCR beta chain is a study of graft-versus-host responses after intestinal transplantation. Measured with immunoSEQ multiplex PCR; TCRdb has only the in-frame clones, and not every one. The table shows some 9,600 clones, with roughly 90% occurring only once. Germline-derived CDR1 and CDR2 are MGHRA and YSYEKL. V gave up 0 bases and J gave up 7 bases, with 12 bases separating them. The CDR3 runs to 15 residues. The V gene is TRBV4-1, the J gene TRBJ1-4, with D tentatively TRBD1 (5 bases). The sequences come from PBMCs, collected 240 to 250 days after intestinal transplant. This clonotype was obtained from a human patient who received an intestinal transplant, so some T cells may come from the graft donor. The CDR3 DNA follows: TGCGCCAGCAGCCAAGATCTTCGGGGGGGTGAAAAACTGTTTTTT. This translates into CASSQDLRGGEKLFF.